Below, one T cell receptor (beta chain) is given with its context. Data came from immunoSEQ multiplex PCR; TCRdb stores just in-frame clones and leaves some out. The repertoire holds 100,000 to 150,000 clones, with about 90% as singletons. The record originates from a study of T cell responses to AZD1222 COVID-19 vaccine. Trimming took 3 bases from V and 5 from J, leaving 17 bases between them. Germline assignment: CDR1 MGHRA and CDR2 YSYEKL. The CDR3 is 16 amino acids. V and J are TRBV4-1 and TRBJ2-1; D might be TRBD2 (5 bases). The material was peripheral blood, obtained on day 0 of MenACWY control vaccination. The clonotype was recovered from an adult in good health. CDR3 in amino acids: CASSQERSTTHNEQFF. In DNA form, the CDR3 reads TGCGCCAGCAGCCAGGAGCGGAGTACTACCCACAATGAGCAGTTCTTC.